This section outlines one T cell receptor (beta chain) sequence together with its context. Antigen unknown. This specimen belongs to a study of PD-L1 blockade in urothelial cancer. Study-level points and caveats: A below-median TCR clonality in blood before treatment predicted better survival.

This CDR3 is built from 13 residues. Trimming removed 5 bases from V and 10 bases from J; junction bases left unmatched: 3. CDR1 is SGHTA, CDR2 FQGNSA, per germline. As to time point: pretreatment peripheral blood. TCRdb's table, derived via immunoSEQ multiplex PCR, lists solely in-frame clones and lacks some. The table lists approximately 39,000 clones, just under 85% of them singletons, with approximately 14% in the top ten. Specimen: PBMCs, collected around atezolizumab (anti-PD-L1) treatment. This receptor was obtained from an elderly man with urothelial cancer. The rearrangement links TRBV7-2 to TRBJ2-1; 12 bases line up with TRBD2. As DNA, the CDR3 is TGTGCCAGCAGCCCGGGACTAGCGGGCGAGCAGTTCTTC. This gives the protein CASSPGLAGEQFF.